The rows below give T cell receptor beta chains drawn from one sample of a study of cytomegalovirus exposure and HLA in healthy donors. The method was immunoSEQ multiplex PCR; TCRdb's version includes in-frame clones alone and lacks a portion of them. This sample yields over 100,000 clones, of which 70% to 85% are seen a single time; about 5.4% belongs to the top ten. The material sequenced was PBMCs. These receptors were obtained from a woman under 30 in good health and CMV-seropositive. Each CDR3 is given with its conserved first and last residue. Fields, in order: V gene, J gene, CDR3 length, clone size, D gene, CDR3 DNA, CDR3 protein. D genes are given only for firm matches. Clone size is stated in some rows and not others, as once, few, many or a class when expanded.

V: TRBV10-2; J: TRBJ2-7; length: 14; size: .; D: TRBD1; DNA: TGCGCCAGCAGGCAAGGACAGGGGGTTTACGAGCAGTACTTC; CDR3: CASRQGQGVYEQYF
V: TRBV6-6; J: TRBJ1-2; length: 14; size: .; D: TRBD1; DNA: TGTGCCAGCAGTTACGGGACAGATACCTATGGCTACACCTTC; CDR3: CASSYGTDTYGYTF
V: TRBV6-5; J: TRBJ2-7; length: 15; size: .; D: TRBD2; DNA: TGTGTCAGCCGTGGACGGGGGGCGGGAGGTTTGGAGCAGTACTTC; CDR3: CVSRGRGAGGLEQYF
V: TRBV7-3; J: TRBJ2-3; length: 14; size: .; D: TRBD1; DNA: TGTGCCAGCAGCCGACAGGGTACCACAGATACGCAGTATTTT; CDR3: CASSRQGTTDTQYF
V: TRBV28; J: TRBJ1-5; length: 16; size: few; D: TRBD1; DNA: TGTGCCAGCGCAGTTTCCGGGACAGGGGGCAACCAGCCCCAGCATTTT; CDR3: CASAVSGTGGNQPQHF
V: TRBV5-1; J: TRBJ2-7; length: 15; size: .; D: .; DNA: TGCGCCAGCAGCTTGTCCAGCGGGTCCTCCTACGAGCAGTACTTC; CDR3: CASSLSSGSSYEQYF
V: TRBV29-1; J: TRBJ2-1; length: 11; size: .; D: .; DNA: TGCAGCGTTGACCGCGGCGCCACTCAGTTCTTC; CDR3: CSVDRGATQFF
V: TRBV28; J: TRBJ1-5; length: 19; size: .; D: TRBD1; DNA: TGTGCCACGACCCAGGGTACAGGGGGTCAATATGGCGGCAATCAGCCCCAGCATTTT; CDR3: CATTQGTGGQYGGNQPQHF
V: TRBV2; J: TRBJ2-1; length: 13; size: .; D: TRBD2; DNA: TGTGCCAGCAGGGAACTAGCGGGAGGGGTGCAGTTCTTC; CDR3: CASRELAGGVQFF
V: TRBV9; J: TRBJ1-5; length: 13; size: .; D: .; DNA: TGTGCCAGCAGCGCCGGGGGCAATCAGCCCCAGCATTTT; CDR3: CASSAGGNQPQHF
V: TRBV6-5; J: TRBJ1-5; length: 14; size: .; D: .; DNA: TGTGCCAGCAGTCCTGGACAGAACCATCAGCCCCAGCATTTT; CDR3: CASSPGQNHQPQHF
V: TRBV19; J: TRBJ1-5; length: 14; size: .; D: .; DNA: TGTGCCAGTAGTATAGGGGCAGGCGTTCAGCCCCAGCATTTT; CDR3: CASSIGAGVQPQHF
V: TRBV7-2; J: TRBJ1-1; length: 17; size: .; D: TRBD1; DNA: TGTGCCAGCAGCTTAGTGTTCCTTTCTGTGGGGACAGGGAGAGCTTTCTTT; CDR3: CASSLVFLSVGTGRAFF
V: TRBV27; J: TRBJ2-3; length: 15; size: .; D: TRBD2; DNA: TGTGCCAGCAGTCAGGGACTAGCGAGCACAGATACGCAGTATTTT; CDR3: CASSQGLASTDTQYF
V: TRBV11-2; J: TRBJ2-7; length: 14; size: once; D: TRBD2; DNA: TGTGCCAGCAGCTTAGGGCCTAGCGGCTACGAGCAGTACTTC; CDR3: CASSLGPSGYEQYF
V: TRBV28; J: TRBJ2-1; length: 15; size: .; D: TRBD2; DNA: TGTGCCAGCAGTTTAATAGCGGGAGCCTACAATGAGCAGTTCTTC; CDR3: CASSLIAGAYNEQFF
V: TRBV6-5; J: TRBJ2-5; length: 13; size: few; D: .; DNA: TGTGCCAGCAGGACCCTGGGGCGGGAGACCCAGTACTTC; CDR3: CASRTLGRETQYF
V: TRBV28; J: TRBJ1-1; length: 14; size: few; D: TRBD1; DNA: TGTGCCAGCACCCTCCCGGGACAGGCCACTGAAGCTTTCTTT; CDR3: CASTLPGQATEAFF
V: TRBV6-1; J: TRBJ2-1; length: 15; size: .; D: TRBD2; DNA: TGTGCCACCGGGTGGGGGGAGGGCCCCTACAATGAGCAGTTCTTC; CDR3: CATGWGEGPYNEQFF
V: TRBV6-4; J: TRBJ1-2; length: 16; size: .; D: .; DNA: TGTGCCAGCAGCCCGGGACCCCTTTCGGAGGGCTATGGCTACACCTTC; CDR3: CASSPGPLSEGYGYTF
V: TRBV11-2; J: TRBJ2-5; length: 13; size: .; D: .; DNA: TGTGCCAGCAGCTTAGGACCAGGGGAGACCCAGTACTTC; CDR3: CASSLGPGETQYF